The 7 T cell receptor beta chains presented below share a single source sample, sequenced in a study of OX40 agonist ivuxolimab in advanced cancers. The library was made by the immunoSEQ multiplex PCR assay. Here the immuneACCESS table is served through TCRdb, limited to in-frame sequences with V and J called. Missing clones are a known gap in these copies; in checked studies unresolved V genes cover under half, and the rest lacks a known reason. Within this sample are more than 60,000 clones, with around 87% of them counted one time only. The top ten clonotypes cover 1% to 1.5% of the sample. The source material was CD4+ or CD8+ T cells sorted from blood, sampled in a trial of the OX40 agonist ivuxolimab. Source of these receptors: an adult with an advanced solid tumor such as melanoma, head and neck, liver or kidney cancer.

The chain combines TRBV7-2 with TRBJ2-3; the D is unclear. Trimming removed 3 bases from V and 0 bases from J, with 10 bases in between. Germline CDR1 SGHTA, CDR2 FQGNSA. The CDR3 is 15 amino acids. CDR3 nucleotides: TGTGCCAGCAGCTTCCAACTACCTAGCACAGATACGCAGTATTTT. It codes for CASSFQLPSTDTQYF.

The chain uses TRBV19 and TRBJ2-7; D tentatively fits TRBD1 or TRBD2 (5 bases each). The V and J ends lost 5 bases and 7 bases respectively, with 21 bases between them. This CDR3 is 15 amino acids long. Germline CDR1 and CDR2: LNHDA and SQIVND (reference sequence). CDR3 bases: TGTGCCAGTAGTTCCGGGGCAGCCGGCACACGGGAGCAGTACTTC. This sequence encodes CASSSGAAGTREQYF.

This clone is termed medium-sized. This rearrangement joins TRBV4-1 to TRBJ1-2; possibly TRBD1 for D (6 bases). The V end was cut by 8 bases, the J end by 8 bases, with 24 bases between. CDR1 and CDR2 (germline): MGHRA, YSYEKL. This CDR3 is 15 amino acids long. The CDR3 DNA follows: TGCGCCAGCGCAGCCAACGGGGGGCTGAGTCCCGGCTACACCTTC. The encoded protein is CASAANGGLSPGYTF.

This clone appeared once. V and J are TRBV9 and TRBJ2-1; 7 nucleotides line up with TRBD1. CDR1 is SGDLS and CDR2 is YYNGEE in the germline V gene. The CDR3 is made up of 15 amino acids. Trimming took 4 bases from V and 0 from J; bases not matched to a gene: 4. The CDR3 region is CASSRDRSSYNEQFF. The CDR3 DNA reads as TGTGCCAGCAGCAGGGACAGAAGCTCCTACAATGAGCAGTTCTTC.

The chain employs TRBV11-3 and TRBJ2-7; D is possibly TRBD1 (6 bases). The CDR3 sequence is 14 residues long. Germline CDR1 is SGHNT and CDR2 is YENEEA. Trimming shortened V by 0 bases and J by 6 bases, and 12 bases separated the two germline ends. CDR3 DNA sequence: TGTGCCAGCAGCTTAGACCCACAGGACAGCGAGCAGTACTTC. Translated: CASSLDPQDSEQYF. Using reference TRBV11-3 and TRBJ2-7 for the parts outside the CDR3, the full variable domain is EAGVVQSPRYKIIEKKQPVAFWCNPISGHNTLYWYLQNLGQGPELLIRYENEEAVDDSQLPKDRFSAERLKGVDSTLKIQPAELGDSAVYLCASSLDPQDSEQYFGPGTRLTVT.

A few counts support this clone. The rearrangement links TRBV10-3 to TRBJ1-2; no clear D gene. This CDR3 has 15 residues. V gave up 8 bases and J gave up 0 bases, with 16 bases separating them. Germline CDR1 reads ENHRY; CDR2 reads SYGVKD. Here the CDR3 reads CAIHGSVSANYGYTF. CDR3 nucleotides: TGTGCCATCCACGGTTCTGTATCAGCTAACTATGGCTACACCTTC.

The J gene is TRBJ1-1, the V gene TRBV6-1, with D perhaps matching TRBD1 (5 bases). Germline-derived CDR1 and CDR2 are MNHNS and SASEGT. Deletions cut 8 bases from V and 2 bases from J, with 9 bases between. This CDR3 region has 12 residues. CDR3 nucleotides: TGTGCCAGCGGCAGGGAAAACACTGAAGCTTTCTTT. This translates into CASGRENTEAFF.